This is a list of T cell receptor beta chains from one sample in a study of CD8+CD57+ T cells in acquired aplastic anemia. TCRdb processed the reads anew with MiXCR; each CDR3 protein has one entry. Of around 180,000 distinct CDR3 sequences in the sample, 55% to 75% are singletons; the top ten hold 45% to 55%. Sequenced: sorted CD4+, CD8+, or CD8+CD57+ T cells (not recorded which) from PBMCs. The receptors derive from a human donor in good health. Both conserved end residues are part of each CDR3. Each record gives: J gene, clone size, V gene, D gene, CDR3 DNA, CDR3 protein. The D gene is left open where the match is weak. Some rows have no size entry. The others give once, few or many, or a class for an expanded clone.

>TRBJ2-7|NA|TRBV20-1|NA
TGCAGTGCTACACGGGAGAGAAACGAGCAGTACTTC
CSATRERNEQYF
>TRBJ2-7|many|TRBV9|NA
TGTGCCAGCAGCCCTAGGGGGATAACCACCTACGAGCAGTACTTC
CASSPRGITTYEQYF
>TRBJ2-1|NA|TRBV20-1|TRBD2
TGCAGTGCTAGAAATGGGACTAGGAATGAGCAGTTCTTC
CSARNGTRNEQFF
>TRBJ2-7|few|TRBV7-8|NA
TGTGCCAGCAGCTCGGGTCAGGGCGCGTACGAGCAGTACTTC
CASSSGQGAYEQYF
>TRBJ2-5|once|TRBV20-1|NA
TGCAGTGCTAGAGTTGCAGGGGAGGAGACCCAGTACTTC
CSARVAGEETQYF
>TRBJ2-7|NA|TRBV20-1|NA
TGCAGTGCCCGGGTTCAGGGGAAGCTGGGCGAGCAGTACTTC
CSARVQGKLGEQYF
>TRBJ2-1|NA|TRBV20-1|TRBD2
TGCAGTGCTAGAGATTTGGCGGGGGGTTGGAATGAGCAGTTCTTC
CSARDLAGGWNEQFF
>TRBJ2-7|NA|TRBV2|NA
TGTGCCAGCAGGCCTAGGGGCAGAATACTCTCCTACGAGCAGTACTTC
CASRPRGRILSYEQYF
>TRBJ2-5|many|TRBV28|NA
TGTGCCAGCAGTTTTTCCGGGCTAGACCAAGAGACCCAGTACTTC
CASSFSGLDQETQYF
>TRBJ1-1|NA|TRBV7-6|NA
TGTGCCAGCAGCTTAGGAGAGACAGTCAACACTGAAGCTTTCTTT
CASSLGETVNTEAFF
>TRBJ2-3|NA|TRBV14|TRBD1
TGTGCCAGCAGCCGTAGACAGGGGAAAGGAGATACGCAGTATTTT
CASSRRQGKGDTQYF
>TRBJ1-1|NA|TRBV3-1|NA
TGTGCCAGCAGCCATAATGGGGTGAACACTGAAGCTTTCTTT
CASSHNGVNTEAFF
>TRBJ2-7|NA|TRBV7-9|NA
TGTGCCAGCAGCTTATTTCAAGTGAGCTCCTACGAGCAGTACTTC
CASSLFQVSSYEQYF
>TRBJ2-3|NA|TRBV7-2|NA
TGTGCCAGCAGCATCCAGGTCGAGAGCGCAGATACGCAGTATTTT
CASSIQVESADTQYF
>TRBJ2-3|many|TRBV19|NA
TGTGCCAGTAGTATAGGGCTCAGCACAGATACGCAGTATTTT
CASSIGLSTDTQYF
>TRBJ1-2|NA|TRBV7-6|TRBD1
TGTGCCAGCAGTTACGACAGGGTTGGTCTTAGAAGCTATGGCTACACCTTC
CASSYDRVGLRSYGYTF
>TRBJ2-7|many|TRBV6-2/TRBV6-3|NA
TGTGCCAGCAGTTACCCTACTCGCAGTTACGAGCAGTACTTC
CASSYPTRSYEQYF
>TRBJ1-6|many|TRBV7-9|NA
TGTGCCAGCAGCTTAGGCCTTAATTCACCCCTCCACTTT
CASSLGLNSPLHF
>TRBJ1-4|NA|TRBV5-1|NA
TGCGCCAGCAGCTCGTACTCAACTAATGAAAAACTGTTTTTT
CASSSYSTNEKLFF
>TRBJ2-7|NA|TRBV20-1|TRBD1
TGCAGTGCTAGGCAGGGGGACAGGGAATACGAGCAGTACTTC
CSARQGDREYEQYF
>TRBJ1-2|NA|TRBV14|NA
TGTGCCAGCAGCCAAGGTGGCAGATACTATGGCTACACCTTC
CASSQGGRYYGYTF
>TRBJ1-5|NA|TRBV24-1|NA
TGTGCCACCGAACGACACAGGGCCAACAATCAGCCCCAGCATTTT
CATERHRANNQPQHF
>TRBJ1-1|NA|TRBV6-1|TRBD1
TGTGCCAGCAGTGTATCCGGGACAGGGGGCACTGAAGCTTTCTTT
CASSVSGTGGTEAFF
>TRBJ1-2|NA|TRBV7-3|TRBD1
TGTGCCAGCACCTCGGACAGGGGCGCGGGGAAAGGCTACACCTTC
CASTSDRGAGKGYTF
>TRBJ2-1|once|TRBV20-1|NA
TGCAGTGCTAGAGCGCAGGGGTACAATGAGCAGTTCTTC
CSARAQGYNEQFF
>TRBJ2-7|NA|TRBV7-2|TRBD1
TGTGCCAGCAGCTTAGGGGGACCGGGACAGAAGATCTACGAGCAGTACTTC
CASSLGGPGQKIYEQYF
>TRBJ1-1|NA|TRBV29-1|NA
TGCAGCGTTGAAGATCTAAAAGCTTTCTTT
CSVEDLKAFF
>TRBJ2-1|many|TRBV5-1|NA
TGCGCCAGCAGCTTGGGGTCGGGCGGGCCCTACAATGAGCAGTTCTTC
CASSLGSGGPYNEQFF
>TRBJ1-2|NA|TRBV25-1|NA
TGTGCCAGCAGTGATAAGGGTGGGGGCGCGCATGGCTACACCTTC
CASSDKGGGAHGYTF